This T cell receptor (beta chain) was recorded in a study of cytomegalovirus exposure and HLA in healthy donors. Healthy bone marrow donors made up the donors. About this clone itself: Its antigen is unidentified.

Researchers ran the PCR with 60 Vbeta and 13 Jbeta primers. TCRdb keeps only in-frame clones here, not all; method: immunoSEQ multiplex PCR. The sample holds some 160,000 clones; roughly 80% are singletons and the top ten take approximately 1.2%. Study results and caveats: Presence/absence analyses assumed roughly uniform sequencing depth across donors, which may not hold. The likely origin of a cluster of highly shared sequence variants was a sequencing artifact.

The sequence was collected from a man between 50 and 59 years old in good health and CMV-seropositive. The specimen sequenced was PBMCs.

The CDR3 reads CASSSSGLASYNEQFF. In nucleotides, the CDR3 is TGTGCCAGCAGTAGCTCGGGACTAGCCTCCTACAATGAGCAGTTCTTC. V is TRBV13 and J is TRBJ2-1, with 9 bases that match TRBD2. The germline gives CDR1 PRHDT, CDR2 FYEKMQ (reference sequence). The CDR3 spans 16 residues. V gave up 6 bases and J gave up 0 bases; unmatched junction bases: 6.